These T cell receptor beta chains were read from a single sample in a study of shared clonotypes between healthy human individuals. Produced via immunoSEQ multiplex PCR; TCRdb's table is partial and in-frame only. The data show 2.3 million or so clones, approximately 93% seen once. Sequencing was carried out using naive CD4+ T cells from PBMCs. These receptors originate from a man in his late teens or twenties in good health. Some clones in this sample may be carry-over from other donors' samples. Each CDR3 is given without its conserved first and last residue. The D gene is left open where the match is weak. Size is omitted from some rows. Given values are once, few, many or a class for expanded clones.

>TRBJ2-3|NA|TRBD2|TRBV5-8
ASSEPDFGGRWVGTDTQY
>TRBJ1-5|NA|TRBD1|TRBV5-6
ASSLRMTGTGNQPQH
>TRBJ2-3|once|NA|TRBV6-5
ASRTFLTDTQY
>TRBJ1-5|NA|NA|TRBV7-2
ASSLSTVYQPQH
>TRBJ2-1|NA|TRBD1|TRBV4-1
ASSLYNRGNEQF
>TRBJ2-6|NA|NA|TRBV5-1
ASSLQVAGANVLT
>TRBJ2-6|NA|NA|TRBV9
ASSSSGSGANVLT
>TRBJ1-4|NA|NA|TRBV27
ASSSLGFNEKLF
>TRBJ1-2|few|NA|TRBV19
ASSQQSYGYT
>TRBJ2-5|NA|TRBD1|TRBV7-9
ASSRTGETQY